The T cell receptor beta chain under discussion was sequenced for a study of cytomegalovirus exposure and HLA in healthy donors (dated by TCRdb to 2016 to 2017). Broadly, across the study: In an earlier analysis of some 550 of the donors, about 260 Gb of sequence data and just under 120 million unique TCR beta sequences from 150 million to 200 million T cells were reported. Roughly 300 gigabases of sequencing data and around 80 million unique TCR sequences made up an early release that covered several hundred HLA-typed donors. Among the roughly 390 genotyped donors, approximately 82% belonged to the genetic ancestry cluster associated with self-reported Caucasian donors. The study aimed to test whether signatures of past pathogen exposure could be identified by cataloging public T cell receptors. The study used immunosequencing to profile the T cell repertoires of 666 subjects and linked those repertoires to cytomegalovirus serostatus. Besides the first cohort of about 730 subjects, a separate validation cohort made up of over a hundred different subjects was used. High-throughput TCR immunosequencing, statistical association of individual TCRs with disease status, and machine learning were combined to predict cytomegalovirus infection status. A later analysis re-analyzed previously published TCR beta repertoires from 660 or so donors and added high-resolution HLA genotyping to study TCR occurrence patterns. The later analysis used no new phenotypic data to find candidate immune exposures, relying instead on TCR beta sequences and their occurrence across donors. An earlier analysis of 587 of the donors used high-throughput TCR beta sequencing to judge whether each TCR beta V gene segment behaved as functional or pseudogenic. Donor age, sex, ethnicity and CMV serostatus were compiled together with the repertoire data. A later genetic analysis took genome-wide SNP genotypes for about three fifths of the 666 donors and used that subset as a discovery cohort. Every repertoire in the discovery cohort had been generated on one and the same sequencing platform. Both class I and class II loci were covered by HLA typing, at four-digit resolution. Typing coverage differed by locus: A, B, C, DRB1 and DQB1 were typed in about 620-630 donors, DQA1 in 522, DPA1 in around 610, and DPB1 in around 490. Four to six DR-DQ haplotypes were handled as single units for association and clustering because linkage in the cohort was strong. On average, roughly 240,000 unique TCR beta nucleotide sequences were sequenced per donor among 350 to 400 genotyped donors of the cohort, with about 19% of those sequences being non-productive. The full study reports these points: At a false discovery rate of 0.05, a later analysis linked 16,951 TCR beta sequences to specific HLA alleles. Because some donors lacked HLA typing at each locus, the association tests relied only on the typed subset. Compared with the approximately 600-donor mean, donors in an Asian-associated ancestry cluster had fewer N-insertions in productive TCRs, according to a later genetic analysis. Approximately 16 rarely observed V segments, including chromosome 9 orphons, were excluded from the earlier analysis of a few hundred of the donors because counts were too low. According to a later analysis, parvovirus B19, influenza, CMV and Epstein-Barr virus appeared linked to several top co-occurrence clusters. The study gave a list of over 150 TCR beta chains associated with cytomegalovirus. CMV serostatus was the only immune exposure information available for the cohort. Most TCR sequences were observed very rarely across donors, whereas some public TCRs were present in many individuals. According to a later analysis, most CMV-associated TCR beta chains appeared to be HLA-restricted, and the HLA associations seemed to be driven largely by CMV exposure. Linkage disequilibrium might explain the correlated functional status among segregating V segments, but an unknown experimental factor could not be excluded. The classifier was reported to diagnose cytomegalovirus status with high specificity and sensitivity in both the original and validation cohorts. Some IMGT-functional V segments, including TRBV6-2 and TRBV6-3, could not be distinguished by the 87-base-pair reads and were therefore excluded. Strong co-occurrence of HLA alleles, especially DR and DQ, made assigning TCR associations to individual alleles difficult. In an earlier analysis of approximately 590 of the donors, most TCR beta V segments appeared in productive rearrangements about 90% or about 30% of the time, broadly matching IMGT annotations. According to a later analysis, TCR association rates differed among HLA loci, with DRB1 alleles showing the most associated TCRs and HLA-C alleles showing the fewest. Compared with equally common non-associated chains, HLA-associated TCR beta chains in a later analysis were more clonally expanded and had lower generation probabilities. A few of the identified cytomegalovirus-associated TCR beta chains were confirmed in vitro to be specific for cytomegalovirus antigens. The sequencing pipeline was judged likely to have produced a cluster of highly shared sequence variants as a technical artifact. A further reported finding was that TCR beta sequences accurately predicted the HLA-A and HLA-B alleles for most subjects in the first cohort. Roughly uniform sequencing depth across donors was assumed in presence/absence analyses, although this assumption may not hold. The authors suggested that the approach could potentially be extended to other disease states and immunological phenotypes. In a later genetic analysis, a missense DCLRE1C variant was associated with V-gene and J-gene trimming of TCR beta chains, and the association was replicated in an independent cohort. Only TCR beta chains were sequenced in this cohort, and the absence of alpha or paired-chain data limited detectable features.

The cohort comprised some 730 healthy bone marrow donors. Cohort members were all nominally healthy when sampled, although unrecorded immune exposures were likely present. The donor tested CMV seronegative and was one of the 352 seronegative cohort members. A peripheral blood sample was provided by each donor, and peripheral blood mononuclear cells were used for TCR beta sequencing. Genomic DNA was extracted from the blood cell samples with the Qiagen DNeasy Blood Extraction Kit. For this clone: Its antigen target is currently unknown. No much larger clonotype is one base removed from it; base qualities were not supplied.

Libraries were built with the immunoSEQ multiplex PCR assay. For the multiplex PCR, a mixture combining 60 forward primers for TCR Vbeta segments and 13 reverse primers for TCR Jbeta segments was used. A multiplex PCR assay on genomic DNA amplified the CDR3 region of rearranged TCR beta genes. On the Illumina HiSeq System, the amplified TCR beta libraries were sequenced as 87-base-pair reads. The paper's processing steps were these. A later analysis counted about 82 million unique TCR beta chains across the 666 repertoires, and approximately 11 million of these chains were shared by at least two donors. A nearest-neighbor algorithm error-corrected the raw reads and collapsed the reads into unique sequences, merging closely related sequences to remove PCR and sequencing errors. V, D and J gene segments were assigned by aligning CDR3 sequences to IMGT reference sequences. Each retained sequence needed at least a six-nucleotide match to both a V gene segment and a J gene segment. Rearrangements were called productive when the CDR3 lacked stop codons and stayed in frame with V and J; all others were non-productive. Following IMGT convention, CDR3 was defined as the stretch from the second conserved V-encoded cysteine to the conserved J-encoded phenylalanine. Sequences without an unambiguous match to a single V gene segment were excluded from the earlier analysis of approximately 560 of the donors. In an earlier analysis of 587 of the donors, V segments were called functional above 56.7% productive rearrangements and were called segregating when the between-donor standard deviation exceeded 5%. To diagnose cytomegalovirus status from the catalog of TCR beta chain sequences, a statistical classification framework was built. In a later analysis, V and J genes were assigned by comparing TCR nucleotide sequences against IMGT/GENE-DB human TR gene sequences. In a later analysis, CDR3 sequences and most-parsimonious VDJ recombination scenarios were assigned using the TCRdist pipeline. In a later analysis, every TCR beta chain was defined by the combination of its CDR3 amino acid sequence and its V-gene family, and reads without a unique V-gene family were dropped. To address suspected cross-contamination and a sequencing artifact, a later analysis removed under 600 highly shared, low-generation-probability nucleotide sequences. For each public chain, a later analysis derived a clonal expansion index from normalized ranks of inferred template counts within each repertoire. A later analysis computed generation probabilities with a VDJ recombination model fitted to out-of-frame rearrangements, and checked the results against IGoR. Hypergeometric tests were used in a later analysis to score TCR-TCR, TCR-HLA and TCR-CMV co-occurrence, with a repertoire-size bias correction applied to the TCR pairs. In a later analysis, false discovery rates were estimated by permuting HLA or CMV assignments 20 times. In a later analysis, co-occurring TCRs were grouped using DBSCAN, and TCRdist sequence similarity was added for clustering within HLA-allele-positive subsets. Co-occurrence clustering excluded repertoires with fewer than 30,000 or more than 120,000 public chains, plus five with anomalous nucleotide sharing. Sourced from immuneACCESS, this table was stored by TCRdb with only in-frame sequences that have V and J called. A share of the clones is absent; for the studies checked, an unresolved V gene accounts for under half, and the remainder has no known explanation. Clone size and the V and J calls come from that table; the DNA yielded D and trimming. This sample lists about 98,000 clones; 74% were detected once. Less than 2% of the sample is taken by the ten largest.

The germline ends are 11 bases apart after V is trimmed by 0 bases and J by 2 bases. The germline V gene yields SGHRS for CDR1 and YFSETQ for CDR2. The CDR3 goes from the cysteine to the phenylalanine over 16 residues. Of all the DNA, just the CDR3 is kept, 48 bases in frame from base 1. This chain is built from TRBV5-1 and TRBJ2-2, with a weak D call of TRBD1 (6 bases match). The receptor was isolated from a male donor in good health and CMV-seronegative. Specimen: PBMCs. CDR3 region: CASSLGPTGNTGELFF. The nucleotide sequence is given as TGCGCCAGCAGCTTGGGGCCGACAGGCAACACCGGGGAGCTGTTTTTT.